Below, 23 T cell receptor beta chains from the same sample are listed, as sequenced in a study of identical twins. TCRdb called the 5' RACE reads again in MiXCR, with one record for every CDR3 protein. Of fewer than 250,000 distinct CDR3 sequences listed, 7.5% are singletons. This sample also belongs to another study, concerning yellow fever vaccine responses in identical twins.

Sequencing was performed on CD8+ T cells sorted from blood. These receptors all come from a woman younger than 30 in good health.

V and J are TRBV28 and TRBJ2-7; TRBD2 agrees at 10 bases. V trimming: 5 bases; J trimming: 4 bases; junction bases outside the gene matches: 5. Germline CDR1 and CDR2: MDHEN and SYDVKM. The CDR3 runs to 14 residues. The CDR3 is CASSPSGRGYEQYF. The CDR3 nucleotides are TGTGCCAGCAGTCCTAGCGGGAGAGGATACGAGCAGTACTTC.

This clonotype has at least ten counts. The rearrangement joins TRBV28 to TRBJ2-7; 7 nucleotides line up with TRBD1. The CDR3 is 14 amino acids. The junction had 6 bases not matched to a gene; V was cut back by 7 bases and J by 0 bases. Germline V gives CDR1 MDHEN, CDR2 SYDVKM. CDR3 nucleotide sequence: TGTGCCAGCACCAAGACAGGGAACTCCTACGAGCAGTACTTC. Encoded protein: CASTKTGNSYEQYF.

The chain uses TRBV6-1 and TRBJ1-2; 7 positions agree with TRBD1. Per germline, CDR1 MNHNS and CDR2 SASEGT. The CDR3 extends over 13 amino acids. The V segment lost 8 bases and the J segment 4 bases; nucleotides outside the gene matches: 7. The CDR3 reads CASGRDSLYGYTF. The CDR3 nucleotides read TGTGCCAGCGGCCGGGACAGTCTCTATGGCTACACCTTC.

This clonotype showed up just a few times. The gene calls are TRBV5-6 and TRBJ2-1; TRBD1 might be the D (5 bases). The CDR3 runs to 14 residues. Trimming stripped 2 bases from V and 8 bases from J, with 14 bases between. CDR1 and CDR2 from the germline V gene are SGHDT and YYEEEE. CDR3 nucleotides: TGTGCCAGCAGCTTCACAGGTAACGTGGATGAGCAGTTCTTC. It specifies CASSFTGNVDEQFF.

The sample holds one count of this clonotype. One base away lies a much larger clone, so this may be a sequencing read error. The chain has TRBV7-9 and TRBJ2-2; possibly TRBD2 for D (7 bases). This CDR3 region has 15 residues. Looked up from germline, CDR1 is SEHNR and CDR2 is FQNEAQ (reference sequence). Written as DNA, the CDR3 is TGTGCCAGCAGCTTTGTGGCGGGGGACACCGGGGAGCTGTGTTTT. It specifies CASSFVAGDTGELCF.

On this clonotype: Mismatch with germline at one junction end may stem from a read error. This chain connects TRBV24-1 to TRBJ2-1, with D possibly TRBD1 on 5 matching bases. The germline CDR1 and CDR2 sequences are KGHDR and SFDVKD. CDR3 length: 11 amino acids. CDR3 in DNA: TGTACCACCGATCAGGGCGATGAGCAGTTCTTC. The encoded protein is CTTDQGDEQFF.

This chain uses TRBV9 with TRBJ2-5; D is possibly TRBD2 (5 bases). V was pared by 4 bases and J by 3 bases, with 19 bases between. The CDR3 is 16 residues long. CDR1 SGDLS and CDR2 YYNGEE come from the germline V gene. Here the CDR3 reads CASSPDPGEDEETQYF. CDR3 sequence (DNA): TGTGCCAGCAGCCCCGACCCCGGGGAAGACGAAGAGACCCAGTACTTC.

This clonotype was recorded many times. This chain uses TRBV5-6 with TRBJ2-7, with a weak D call TRBD1 (5 bases). V lost 1 base, J lost 3 bases, and 11 bases lay in between. This CDR3 has 14 residues. Looked up from germline, CDR1 is SGHDT and CDR2 is YYEEEE. The CDR3 region has the DNA TGTGCCAGCAGCTTGAGGGGATCTGGCTACGAGCAGTACGTC. It specifies CASSLRGSGYEQYV.

This chain joins TRBV7-6 and TRBJ1-1, with TRBD1 matching 7 bases. This CDR3 has 16 amino acids. The V gene end was trimmed by 3 bases and the J gene end by 0 bases; junction bases not matched to a gene: 7. CDR1 is SGHVS and CDR2 is FNYEAQ in the germline V gene. Here the CDR3 DNA reads TGTGCCAGCAGCTTTTTCGGGACAGACATGAACACTGAAGCTTTCTTT. As protein: CASSFFGTDMNTEAFF. The full variable domain, with the rest looked up from reference TRBV7-6 and TRBJ1-1, is GAGVSQSPRYKVTKRGQDVALRCDPISGHVSLYWYRQALGQGPEFLTYFNYEAQQDKSGLPNDRFSAERPEGSISTLTIQRTEQRDSAMYRCASSFFGTDMNTEAFFGQGTRLTVV.

There are many counts of this clonotype. This chain uses TRBV4-1 with TRBJ2-5, with 8 nucleotides matching TRBD2. This CDR3 is built from 15 residues. Germline CDR1 MGHRA, CDR2 YSYEKL. The junction had 6 bases not matched to a gene; V was cut back by 1 base and J by 5 bases. In DNA, the CDR3 is TGCGCCAGCAGCCAAGGGTTAGCGGGGAAGGAGACCCAGTACTTC. Residues: CASSQGLAGKETQYF.

This clonotype was recorded many times. This chain uses TRBV6-1 with TRBJ2-1, with 13 bases matching TRBD2. V dropped 6 bases and J dropped 6; count of bases not matched to a gene: 5. The CDR3 has 15 amino acids. Germline V gene data show CDR1 as MNHNS and CDR2 as SASEGT. The CDR3 DNA follows: TGTGCCAGCAGGAGGACTAGCGGGAGTCTCAATGAGCAGTTCTTC. This translates into CASRRTSGSLNEQFF.

This clonotype was counted only a few times. This sequence joins TRBV20-1 and TRBJ2-5; unclear D gene. V was trimmed by 0 bases and J by 5 bases, leaving 7 bases between them. The CDR3 extends over 12 amino acids. The V gene's germline CDR1 is DFQATT and CDR2 SNEGSKA (reference sequence). CDR3 residues: CSARDDLETQYF. The CDR3, as DNA: TGCAGTGCTAGAGACGACCTGGAGACCCAGTACTTC.

This clonotype was seen at least ten times. CDR3 nucleotide sequence: TGTGCCAGCAGCTTGGGGGACAGGGGTTCCACCAACACTGAAGCTTTCTTT. This gives the protein CASSLGDRGSTNTEAFF. J is TRBJ1-1 and V is TRBV5-5; 10 nucleotides align to TRBD1. The CDR3 extends over 17 amino acids. V shed 0 bases, J shed 2 bases, and the junction held 7 bases outside the gene matches. The germline V gene has CDR1 SGHKS and CDR2 YYEKEE (reference sequence). Variable domain in full (rest from reference TRBV5-5 and TRBJ1-1): DAGVTQSPTHLIKTRGQQVTLRCSPISGHKSVSWYQQVLGQGPQFIFQYYEKEERGRGNFPDRFSARQFPNYSSELNVNALLLGDSALYLCASSLGDRGSTNTEAFFGQGTRLTVV.

CDR3 sequence: CASSQDGLQAGTNTDTQYF. The CDR3 bases are TGTGCCAGCAGCCAAGACGGCCTCCAAGCGGGGACTAACACAGATACGCAGTATTTT. The genes are TRBV3-1 and TRBJ2-3, with 7 positions matching TRBD2. CDR1 and CDR2 from the germline V gene are LGHDT and YNNKEL (reference sequence). The length of the CDR3 is 19 residues. Trimming took 0 bases from V and 2 from J; bases not matched to a gene: 14.

This clonotype was detected many times. This CDR3 is CASRGYEQYF. CDR3 bases: TGTGCCAGCAGGGGGTACGAGCAGTACTTC. V and J are TRBV2 and TRBJ2-7; D call uncertain. Deletions cut 6 bases from V and 4 bases from J, with 4 bases between. The CDR3 has 10 amino acids. Germline assignment: CDR1 SNHLY and CDR2 FYNNEI.

This clonotype has a handful of counts. The CDR3 here is CASSQDPGVGDNEQFF. The CDR3, as DNA: TGTGCCAGCAGCCAAGATCCCGGGGTAGGGGACAATGAGCAGTTCTTC. The V gene is TRBV4-2, the J gene TRBJ2-1; D is perhaps TRBD1 or TRBD2 (5 bases each). Trimming stripped 0 bases from V and 5 bases from J, with 14 bases between. The CDR3 totals 16 residues. Germline loops: CDR1 LGHNA, CDR2 YNFKEQ.

This clonotype was counted between two and nine times. Here the CDR3 reads CASSLAQVFGQPQHF. The DNA of the CDR3 is TGTGCCAGCAGCTTGGCTCAGGTATTTGGGCAGCCCCAGCATTTT. The chain employs TRBV5-5 and TRBJ1-5; D uncertain. CDR3 size: 15 residues. V gave up 0 bases and J gave up 7 bases, with 14 bases separating them. Germline assignment: CDR1 SGHKS and CDR2 YYEKEE (reference sequence).

This clonotype was seen at least ten times. The rearrangement links TRBV4-1 to TRBJ2-5, with D possibly TRBD2 on 7 matching bases. Germline V CDR1 and CDR2: MGHRA, YSYEKL. The germline V and J ends were trimmed by 0 bases and 0 bases, with 23 bases remaining between them. The CDR3 has 20 residues. In DNA, the CDR3 is TGCGCCAGCAGCCAAGATAGGTTAGGGGGGGGGGTTTGGTACCAAGAGACCCAGTACTTC. Translation: CASSQDRLGGGVWYQETQYF.

The rearrangement uses TRBV5-4 and TRBJ2-7; D may match TRBD1 or TRBD2 (5 bases each). V was trimmed by 0 bases and J by 4 bases, leaving 17 bases between them. The CDR3 spans 16 residues. In germline, CDR1 is SGHNT, CDR2 YYREEE (reference sequence). CDR3 DNA: TGTGCCAGCAGCTTGGGAGAGGGACGAGAAAAGTACGAGCAGTACTTC. This sequence encodes CASSLGEGREKYEQYF.

V gene TRBV3-1 combines with J gene TRBJ2-5; 12 nucleotides align to TRBD2. The V and J ends lost 4 bases and 2 bases, in that order; junction bases with no gene match: 2. CDR3 length: 15 residues. Germline V CDR1 and CDR2: LGHDT, YNNKEL (reference sequence). The CDR3 here is CASSRGTSGQETQYF. The CDR3, as DNA: TGTGCCAGCAGCCGGGGGACTAGCGGGCAAGAGACCCAGTACTTC.

J is TRBJ1-1 and V is TRBV9, with TRBD1 matching over 9 bases. Trimming at V came to 2 bases and at J to 5 bases, leaving 7 bases not matched to a gene. The germline V gene encodes CDR1 SGDLS and CDR2 YYNGEE. The CDR3 contains 15 residues. CDR3 coding DNA: TGTGCCAGCAGCGTGAGGGACAGGGCAGGTACTGAAGCTTTCTTT. Protein sequence: CASSVRDRAGTEAFF.

This clonotype has a handful of counts. The rearrangement links TRBV28 to TRBJ2-2, with 7 bases lining up with TRBD1. This CDR3 is built from 14 residues. V lost 5 bases, J lost 4 bases, and 4 bases stayed unmatched. Per germline, CDR1 MDHEN and CDR2 SYDVKM. CDR3 amino acids: CASSLGTATGELFF. The CDR3 nucleotides read TGTGCCAGCAGTCTCGGGACAGCCACCGGGGAGCTGTTTTTT.

This chain connects TRBV15 to TRBJ2-7, with 10 bases lining up with TRBD2. With V trimmed by 6 bases and J by 2 bases, 4 bases remained unmatched. The CDR3 sequence is 14 residues long. From germline, CDR1 is LNHNV and CDR2 YYDKDF (reference sequence). CDR3 DNA: TGTGCCACCAGGCTAGCGGGAGATCCCTACGAGCAGTACTTC. Translating it yields CATRLAGDPYEQYF.